Presented here are 15 T cell receptor beta chains from one specimen sequenced in a study of cytomegalovirus exposure and HLA in healthy donors. The PCR used 60 Vbeta and 13 Jbeta primers. Repertoires were generated with immunoSEQ multiplex PCR, while TCRdb's copy carries only in-frame clones and drops some. The sample records 130,000 or so clones, roughly 75% being singletons. The sequencing sample was made of PBMCs. Every receptor here comes from a man aged 25 to 40 in good health and CMV-seronegative.

V gene TRBV6-5 combines with J gene TRBJ2-2; TRBD1 is a possible D gene (6 bases). From germline, CDR1 is MNHEY and CDR2 SVGAGI. This CDR3 contains 15 residues. V was pared by 5 bases and J by 6 bases, with 16 bases between. The CDR3 is CASSPPKTGSGELFF. The CDR3 DNA sequence: TGTGCCAGCAGTCCCCCGAAGACAGGATCCGGGGAGCTGTTTTTT.

In regard to this clone: Other nucleotide sequences from this sample produce the same CDR3. This sequence joins TRBV5-1 and TRBJ2-7, with TRBD1 matching 8 bases. V lost 7 bases, J lost 1 base, and 7 bases stayed unmatched. The CDR3 consists of 14 residues. Per germline, CDR1 SGHRS and CDR2 YFSETQ. The DNA of the CDR3 is TGCGCCAGCTCCCCCGGGACAGGATCCTACGAGCAGTACTTC. It encodes CASSPGTGSYEQYF. Full variable domain (missing parts from reference TRBV5-1 and TRBJ2-7): KAGVTQTPRYLIKTRGQQVTLSCSPISGHRSVSWYQQTPGQGLQFLFEYFSETQRNKGNFPGRFSGRQFSNSRSEMNVSTLELGDSALYLCASSPGTGSYEQYFGPGTRLTVT.

The chain employs TRBV9 and TRBJ2-5, with TRBD2 matching over 12 bases. The CDR3 extends over 16 amino acids. The ends lost 0 bases at V and 3 bases at J; junction bases unmatched: 3. Germline V lookup: CDR1 SGDLS, CDR2 YYNGEE. CDR3 DNA: TGTGCCAGCAGCGTAGCGCTAGCGGGAGGGAAAGAGACCCAGTACTTC. Amino acids: CASSVALAGGKETQYF.

The gene calls are TRBV28 and TRBJ2-1, with a weak D call TRBD2 (6 bases). Germline CDR1 reads MDHEN; CDR2 reads SYDVKM. This CDR3 has 15 residues. V lost 7 bases to trimming and J lost 5 bases, with 18 bases between them. The CDR3 region is CASKVGGLGDNEQFF. In DNA, the CDR3 is TGTGCCAGCAAGGTGGGGGGACTCGGGGACAATGAGCAGTTCTTC.

Only one count was recorded for this clone. The chain carries TRBV10-3 and TRBJ2-7; D might be TRBD1 (6 bases). The CDR3 spans 15 residues. Trimming pared 11 bases from V and 5 bases from J, leaving 25 bases between. Germline V lookup: CDR1 ENHRY, CDR2 SYGVKD. The CDR3 nucleotides are TGTGCCGTTCAGAGACTCGGGAAACAGGGAGACGAGCAGTACTTC. Protein product: CAVQRLGKQGDEQYF.

This clone was counted between two and nine times. V usage is TRBV5-6 and J usage is TRBJ1-1; no clear D. CDR3 length equals 14 residues. Germline loops: CDR1 SGHDT, CDR2 YYEEEE. Trimming took 4 bases from V and 6 from J, leaving 16 bases between them. The CDR3 spells CASSRGLNGAEAFF. CDR3 coding DNA: TGTGCCAGCAGCCGCGGGTTAAACGGCGCTGAAGCTTTCTTT.

The CDR3 sequence: CASSLGGGGYGYTF. The CDR3 DNA follows: TGTGCCAGCAGTCTGGGAGGTGGCGGCTATGGCTACACCTTC. The rearrangement joins TRBV5-4 to TRBJ1-2, with unresolved D. There are 14 residues in the CDR3. Germline V CDR1 and CDR2: SGHNT, YYREEE (reference sequence). V was cut by 5 bases and J by 4 bases, with 15 bases left in between. Based on the CDR3 plus reference TRBV5-4 and TRBJ1-2, the full variable domain is ETGVTQSPTHLIKTRGQQVTLRCSSQSGHNTVSWYQQALGQGPQFIFQYYREEENGRGNFPPRFSGLQFPNYSSELNVNALELDDSALYLCASSLGGGGYGYTFGSGTRLTVV.

The CDR3 here is CASSLVGYEQYF. Written as DNA, the CDR3 is TGTGCCAGCAGCTTAGTCGGCTACGAGCAGTACTTC. The rearrangement links TRBV7-9 to TRBJ2-7; D is uncertain. The CDR3 totals 12 residues. Germline loops: CDR1 SEHNR, CDR2 FQNEAQ (reference sequence). V was cut by 1 base and J by 3 bases, with 4 bases left in between.

The V call is TRBV7-2, the J call TRBJ2-7, with D perhaps TRBD1 (6 bases). The CDR3 totals 14 residues. Germline-derived CDR1 and CDR2 are SGHTA and FQGNSA. The germline V and J ends were trimmed by 5 bases and 1 base, with 12 bases remaining between them. CDR3 nucleotides: TGTGCCAGCAGCACCTCACAGGGTTCCTACGAGCAGTACTTC. Protein sequence: CASSTSQGSYEQYF.

Note on this clone: The sample contains more than one DNA sequence encoding this CDR3. The chain links TRBV4-2 to TRBJ2-3; D might be TRBD1 (5 bases). V was pared by 0 bases and J by 4 bases, with 14 bases between. This CDR3 has 16 amino acids. CDR1 is LGHNA, CDR2 YNFKEQ, per germline. The CDR3 spells CASSQDGAGSADTQYF. CDR3 in DNA: TGTGCCAGCAGCCAAGATGGGGCAGGGTCGGCAGATACGCAGTATTTT.

This clone showed up just once. The genes are TRBV4-2 and TRBJ2-2, with 8 bases that match TRBD1. The CDR3 consists of 14 residues. Germline CDR1 reads LGHNA; CDR2 reads YNFKEQ. V gave up 2 bases and J gave up 6 bases; unmatched junction bases: 2. The CDR3 spells CASSQQQGAGELFF. CDR3 coding DNA: TGTGCCAGCAGCCAACAACAGGGGGCCGGGGAGCTGTTTTTT.

This clone came up a few times. The chain has TRBV6-6 and TRBJ1-6; 7 positions agree with TRBD1. Losses at the gene ends were 5 bases for V and 8 bases for J; bases not matched to a gene: 6. The CDR3 is 14 residues long. Germline CDR1 is MNHNY and CDR2 is SVGAGI (reference sequence). CDR3 residues: CASSPRDRDSPLHF. The CDR3 DNA follows: TGTGCCAGCAGTCCCCGGGACAGAGATTCACCCCTCCACTTT.

The CDR3 loop reads CASSIGRDIEQYF. CDR3 DNA sequence: TGTGCCAGTAGTATTGGCCGGGATATCGAGCAGTACTTC. The chain couples TRBV19 to TRBJ2-7; perhaps TRBD2 as D (5 bases). There are 13 residues in the CDR3. In germline, CDR1 is LNHDA, CDR2 SQIVND (reference sequence). V dropped 3 bases and J dropped 6 bases, with 12 bases sitting between them.

The chain has TRBV2 and TRBJ1-5, with 8 bases identical to TRBD1. V was clipped by 4 bases and J by 3 bases; unmatched bases: 14. This CDR3 region has 18 residues. Germline V gene lookup returns CDR1 SNHLY and CDR2 FYNNEI. The CDR3 bases are TGTGCCAGCAGTGGGGACAGGTCCCGCATACCTTACAATCAGCCCCAGCATTTT. It encodes CASSGDRSRIPYNQPQHF.

The chain combines TRBV27 with TRBJ2-7, with a weak D call TRBD2 (5 bases). The germline gives CDR1 MNHEY, CDR2 SMNVEV (reference sequence). The V end lost 7 bases, the J end lost 2 bases, and 18 bases lay between the germline ends. The length of the CDR3 is 15 residues. CDR3 coding DNA: TGTGCCAGCACGCCAGTTGGACTCCATACCTACGAGCAGTACTTC. Translating it yields CASTPVGLHTYEQYF.